The subject of this entry is one T cell receptor (beta chain). As yet, its antigen is unknown. This sample is part of a study of T cells in Graves' hyperthyroidism and ophthalmopathy. The CDR3 regions of TCR beta were amplified from RNA transcripts. During a first-round RT-PCR of the TCR CDR3, the HTBI primer set was used. TCRdb reanalysed the multiplex PCR reads using MiXCR and keeps one entry per CDR3 protein. The data show about 360,000 distinct CDR3 sequences, around 13% seen once. Findings of the study overall: Most clonotypes that expanded in the thyroid above 0.001 also showed up in blood. Separation of ophthalmopathy from stable hyperthyroidism was achieved by a 13 V-J model.

Diagnosis of hyperthyroidism was new in patients aged 18 to 65, and its duration was under 2 months. The diagnoses drew upon clinical symptoms, serum thyroxine and TRAb, thyroid ultrasound and orbital computed tomography. Sequenced sample: blood. This TCR was recovered from a woman in her late teens or twenties with Graves' hyperthyroidism.

In DNA, the CDR3 is TGTGCCAGCAGCCGGCCGGGACAAGGTCAATATGGCTACACCTTC. This translates into CASSRPGQGQYGYTF. V usage is TRBV7-9 and J usage is TRBJ1-2; D might be TRBD1 (6 bases). Deletions cut 5 bases from V and 5 bases from J, with 18 bases between. Germline V gives CDR1 SEHNR, CDR2 FQNEAQ (reference sequence). CDR3 length equals 15 residues.